The 21 T cell receptor beta chains in this list originate from one sample, sequenced in a study of blood T cell repertoires in COVID-19. Sequencing used immunoSEQ multiplex PCR; TCRdb keeps in-frame clones, though not all of them. The table has about 200,000 clones, just over 85% seen once; the top ten hold 1.5%. Sequencing input: peripheral blood. These receptors were collected from a man between 18 and 35 years old with active or convalescent COVID-19.

This clone was seen a few times. This rearrangement joins TRBV7-2 to TRBJ1-2; no firm D call. The V end was cut by 2 bases, the J end by 8 bases, with 9 bases between. This CDR3 has 12 amino acids. CDR1 and CDR2 (germline): SGHTA, FQGNSA. CDR3 coding DNA: TGTGCCAGCAGCTTATACGGGGTGGGCTACACCTTC. This encodes CASSLYGVGYTF.

This chain joins TRBV7-6 and TRBJ2-2; tentative D call: TRBD2 (5 bases). Trimming took 7 bases from V and 4 from J, leaving 22 bases between them. CDR3 size: 17 residues. Germline values: CDR1 SGHVS, CDR2 FNYEAQ. CDR3 DNA sequence: TGTGCCAGCACCCTAACGGGGTCCAGCGCGGTCACCGGGGAGCTGTTTTTT. This encodes CASTLTGSSAVTGELFF.

The chain uses TRBV11-3 and TRBJ2-3; TRBD1 matches 9 bases. CDR1 is SGHNT, CDR2 YENEEA, per germline. Germline trimming cut 2 bases from V and 4 bases from J; bases unmatched to any gene: 7. This CDR3 spans 16 amino acids. The CDR3 DNA reads as TGTGCCAGCAGCTTATCACAGGGGGCAACAGCAGATACGCAGTATTTT. Its protein product is CASSLSQGATADTQYF.

The chain carries TRBV13 and TRBJ2-7; tentative D call: TRBD2 (6 bases). V lost 2 bases to trimming and J lost 7 bases, with 15 bases between them. This CDR3 region has 14 residues. Germline CDR1 reads PRHDT; CDR2 reads FYEKMQ (reference sequence). CDR3: CASSLSRDRREQYF. CDR3 coding DNA: TGTGCCAGCAGCTTATCGCGGGATCGAAGGGAGCAGTACTTC.

CDR3 in amino acids: CASSLEGGDGTYGYTF. The DNA for the CDR3 is TGCGCCAGCAGCTTGGAGGGAGGGGACGGTACCTATGGCTACACCTTC. The chain employs TRBV5-1 and TRBJ1-2; TRBD1 is a possible D gene (5 bases). Per the germline V gene, CDR1 is SGHRS and CDR2 is YFSETQ. The CDR3 extends over 16 amino acids. The V end lost 0 bases, the J end lost 4 bases, and 16 bases lay between the germline ends.

The chain links TRBV19 to TRBJ1-1; weak D call: TRBD1 (6 bases). Germline V gene sequence: CDR1 LNHDA, CDR2 SQIVND (reference sequence). The CDR3 spans 17 residues. Deletions cut 5 bases from V and 0 bases from J, with 19 bases between. In DNA, the CDR3 is TGTGCCAGTAGTGGGGGCCGGCAGCGCCTCATGAACACTGAAGCTTTCTTT. It is translated as CASSGGRQRLMNTEAFF. Drawing the rest from reference TRBV19 and TRBJ1-1, the complete variable domain is DGGITQSPKYLFRKEGQNVTLSCEQNLNHDAMYWYRQDPGQGLRLIYYSQIVNDFQKGDIAEGYSVSREKKESFPLTVTSAQKNPTAFYLCASSGGRQRLMNTEAFFGQGTRLTVV.

The count of this clone is one. V and J are TRBV11-2 and TRBJ2-4, with D unclear. The V gene's germline CDR1 is SGHAT and CDR2 FQNNGV. Trimming took 1 base from V and 0 from J, leaving 4 bases between them. The CDR3 loop spans 14 amino acids. The DNA of the CDR3 is TGTGCCAGCAGCTTAGCCATAGCCAAAAACATTCAGTACTTC. As protein: CASSLAIAKNIQYF. Together with reference TRBV11-2 and TRBJ2-4, the CDR3 gives the full variable domain: EAGVAQSPRYKIIEKRQSVAFWCNPISGHATLYWYQQILGQGPKLLIQFQNNGVVDDSQLPKDRFSAERLKGVDSTLKIQPAKLEDSAVYLCASSLAIAKNIQYFGAGTRLSVL.

The chain employs TRBV13 and TRBJ1-1; TRBD1 matches 7 bases. This CDR3 is built from 15 residues. The V gene end was trimmed by 0 bases and the J gene end by 0 bases; junction bases not matched to a gene: 1. CDR1 and CDR2 from the germline V gene are PRHDT and FYEKMQ (reference sequence). This CDR3 is CASSLGDRLNTEAFF. The CDR3 DNA sequence: TGTGCCAGCAGCTTAGGGGACAGGCTGAACACTGAAGCTTTCTTT.

The chain joins TRBV14 to TRBJ2-1, with D perhaps matching TRBD1 (5 bases). The germline V gene has CDR1 SGHDN and CDR2 FVKESK. V lost 0 bases to trimming and J lost 2 bases, with 11 bases between them. The CDR3 contains 16 residues. CDR3 coding DNA: TGTGCCAGCAGCCAAGAGGGGCTTAGTCCCTACAATGAGCAGTTCTTC. As protein: CASSQEGLSPYNEQFF.

The chain is built from TRBV5-4 and TRBJ2-7; TRBD1 aligns across 8 bases. In germline, CDR1 is SGHNT, CDR2 YYREEE (reference sequence). Losses at the gene ends were 4 bases for V and 4 bases for J; bases not matched to a gene: 1. This CDR3 is 12 amino acids long. Here the CDR3 reads CASSRDRYEQYF. The CDR3 DNA follows: TGTGCCAGCAGCCGGGACAGGTACGAGCAGTACTTC.

This sequence joins TRBV11-2 and TRBJ1-6; D unclear. This CDR3 has 15 residues. The ends were cut back, 5 bases at V and 8 bases at J, with 16 bases in the middle. The germline V gene has CDR1 SGHAT and CDR2 FQNNGV. CDR3 amino acids: CASSTRTATHSPLHF. CDR3 nucleotide sequence: TGTGCCAGCAGCACGCGGACTGCGACCCATTCACCCCTCCACTTT.

V usage is TRBV3-1 (or the pseudogene TRBV3-2) and J usage is TRBJ2-7; 10 bases line up with TRBD1. Germline V gives CDR1 LGHDT, CDR2 YNNKEL (reference sequence). This CDR3 comprises 14 residues. V lost 2 bases, J lost 5 bases, and 3 bases stayed unmatched. CDR3 coding DNA: TGTGCCAGCAGCCAACGACAGGGGGCCGACGAGCAGTACTTC. Protein product: CASSQRQGADEQYF.

The rearrangement joins TRBV30 to TRBJ1-1, with D perhaps TRBD1 (6 bases). Trimming shortened V by 2 bases and J by 4 bases, and 11 bases separated the two germline ends. Germline values: CDR1 GTSNPN, CDR2 SVGIG (reference sequence). The CDR3 consists of 13 residues. CDR3 in amino acids: CAWSRGASTEAFF. The CDR3 DNA sequence: TGTGCCTGGAGTCGGGGGGCTAGCACTGAAGCTTTCTTT.

The chain couples TRBV10-3 to TRBJ2-7, with D perhaps TRBD1 (5 bases). V was cut by 2 bases and J by 0 bases, with 5 bases left in between. CDR3 length equals 13 residues. The V gene's germline CDR1 is ENHRY and CDR2 SYGVKD. The CDR3 is CAISEDSSYEQYF. Written as DNA, the CDR3 is TGTGCCATCAGTGAGGACAGCTCCTACGAGCAGTACTTC.

The chain has TRBV3-1 (or the pseudogene TRBV3-2) and TRBJ2-3, with 8 positions matching TRBD2. Trimming at V came to 2 bases and at J to 8 bases, leaving 9 bases not matched to a gene. The CDR3 consists of 15 residues. CDR1 is LGHDT, CDR2 YNNKEL, per germline (reference sequence). CDR3 DNA sequence: TGTGCCAGCAGCCAACCGGGACTAGAGGGGGGTACGCAGTATTTT. Its translation: CASSQPGLEGGTQYF.

The chain employs TRBV2 and TRBJ1-6, with D tentatively TRBD1 (5 bases). Germline-derived CDR1 and CDR2 are SNHLY and FYNNEI. CDR3 length: 15 residues. The V end lost 7 bases, the J end lost 8 bases, and 18 bases lay between the germline ends. CDR3 amino acids: CASKEGRGSHSPLHF. In DNA, the CDR3 is TGTGCCAGCAAAGAGGGGAGGGGCTCCCATTCACCCCTCCACTTT. The whole variable domain, filled in from reference TRBV2 and TRBJ1-6, reads EPEVTQTPSHQVTQMGQEVILRCVPISNHLYFYWYRQILGQKVEFLVSFYNNEISEKSEIFDDQFSVERPDGSNFTLKIRSTKLEDSAMYFCASKEGRGSHSPLHFGNGTRLTVT.

The V and J genes are TRBV11-2 and TRBJ2-7; 8 bases align to TRBD1. CDR1 is SGHAT and CDR2 is FQNNGV in the germline V gene. V lost 5 bases to trimming and J lost 0 bases; unmatched junction nucleotides: 6. This CDR3 is 15 amino acids long. CDR3 region: CASSPGQGLSYEQYF. CDR3 DNA: TGTGCCAGCAGCCCTGGACAGGGACTCTCCTACGAGCAGTACTTC. Complete variable domain (other parts from reference TRBV11-2 and TRBJ2-7): EAGVAQSPRYKIIEKRQSVAFWCNPISGHATLYWYQQILGQGPKLLIQFQNNGVVDDSQLPKDRFSAERLKGVDSTLKIQPAKLEDSAVYLCASSPGQGLSYEQYFGPGTRLTVT.

The J gene is TRBJ1-5, the V gene TRBV27; 9 nucleotides agree with TRBD1. V shed 3 bases and J 3 bases; nucleotides not matched to a gene: 6. The CDR3 consists of 16 residues. CDR1 is MNHEY, CDR2 SMNVEV, per germline (reference sequence). The chain's CDR3 is CASSFQNRGHNQPQHF. In nucleotides, the CDR3 is TGTGCCAGCAGTTTTCAGAACAGGGGGCACAATCAGCCCCAGCATTTT.

Only one count was recorded for this clone. V and J are TRBV5-4 and TRBJ2-7, with 10 bases lining up with TRBD2. The CDR3 sequence is 16 residues long. Germline V CDR1 and CDR2: SGHNT, YYREEE (reference sequence). The trim removed 4 bases at V and 0 bases at J, leaving 7 bases unmatched. The CDR3 DNA follows: TGTGCCAGCAGCCGGTTCGGACTAGCGGACTCCTACGAGCAGTACTTC. Amino acids: CASSRFGLADSYEQYF.

The chain couples TRBV15 to TRBJ1-1; possibly TRBD1 for D (6 bases). The ends were cut back, 5 bases at V and 5 bases at J, with 15 bases in the middle. Germline V gene sequence: CDR1 LNHNV, CDR2 YYDKDF (reference sequence). CDR3 length equals 14 residues. CDR3 DNA: TGTGCCACCAGCGGGGGCCGTTCGGGAACTGAAGCTTTCTTT. It is translated as CATSGGRSGTEAFF.

This sequence joins TRBV25-1 and TRBJ1-4; 7 nucleotides agree with TRBD1. This CDR3 contains 16 residues. The germline V gene encodes CDR1 MGHDK and CDR2 SYGVNS. Unmatched junction bases numbered 9, after V lost 2 bases and J lost 6 bases. In nucleotides, the CDR3 is TGTGCCAGCAGTGAAGGGTTACGACAGGGCTATGAAAAACTGTTTTTT. It translates to CASSEGLRQGYEKLFF.